A selection of T cell receptor beta chains follows, all from one sample in a study of blood T cell repertoires in COVID-19. Libraries were prepared by immunoSEQ multiplex PCR; TCRdb keeps only in-frame clonotypes and omits some of them. The sample holds about 200,000 clones; less than 90% are singletons and the top ten take roughly 3.2%. What was sequenced was PBMCs or T cells enriched from blood (not recorded which). Every receptor here comes from a woman aged 25 to 39 who had been exposed to COVID-19. Both conserved end residues are part of each CDR3. The D gene is left open where the match is weak. Some rows mark clone size as missing; the rest say once, few, many or name a class of expanded clone.

d_call cdr3_length j_call clone_size v_call cdr3_nt cdr3_aa
- 15 TRBJ1-1 - TRBV4-1 TGCGCCAGCAGCCAAGAAAGCGGGGGATCCACTGAAGCTTTCTTT CASSQESGGSTEAFF
TRBD1 15 TRBJ2-5 once TRBV19 TGTGCCAGTAGTAAGGACAGGGGAACCCAAGAGACCCAGTACTTC CASSKDRGTQETQYF
TRBD1 13 TRBJ1-2 - TRBV2 TGTGCCAGCAGTGAGACGACAGGGTATGGCTACACCTTC CASSETTGYGYTF
TRBD1 14 TRBJ1-5 - TRBV12-5 TGTGCTAGTGGCAACGACAGGGGTCTTCAGCCCCAGCATTTT CASGNDRGLQPQHF
TRBD1 15 TRBJ1-1 - TRBV6-4 TGTGCCAGCAGTGGCGGGACAGGGCCCAACACTGAAGCTTTCTTT CASSGGTGPNTEAFF
- 12 TRBJ1-1 few TRBV3-1/TRBV3-2 TGTGCCAGCAGCCACGGGACAAGTGGAGCTTTCTTT CASSHGTSGAFF
TRBD2 15 TRBJ2-5 - TRBV4-2 TGTGCCAGCAGCCAAGGTAGCGGGGGGGAAGAGACCCAGTACTTC CASSQGSGGEETQYF
TRBD1 14 TRBJ1-2 - TRBV7-2 TGTGCCAGCAGCTTAGAGGGACAGGGTCATGGCTACACCTTC CASSLEGQGHGYTF
TRBD1 12 TRBJ2-2 - TRBV27 TGTGCCAGCAGTACAGGGGCCGGGGAGCTGTTTTTT CASSTGAGELFF
TRBD1 15 TRBJ1-2 once TRBV19 TGTGCCAGTAGTATGGAAGGGACAGGGAACTATGGCTACACCTTC CASSMEGTGNYGYTF
TRBD1 14 TRBJ2-7 - TRBV7-2 TGTGCCAGCAGCTTAGTCGGACAGGGTTGGCCTCTTTACTTC CASSLVGQGWPLYF
TRBD2 16 TRBJ2-3 - TRBV20-1 TGCAGTGCTAGTTCCTTGCTAGCGGGGGGCACCCTGGAGGAGTATTTT CSASSLLAGGTLEEYF
- 13 TRBJ1-1 - TRBV7-9 TGTGCCAGCAGCTTAGGTGAAGGGGGTAAAGCTTTCTTT CASSLGEGGKAFF
- 15 TRBJ2-3 - TRBV7-2 TGTGCCAGCCGCCAGAGGGTGGCGGGGTGGGATACGCAGTATTTT CASRQRVAGWDTQYF
- 13 TRBJ2-7 - TRBV2 TGTGCCAGCAGTGGAGAAAGGCAGGCCGAGCAGTACTTC CASSGERQAEQYF
- 12 TRBJ2-4 - TRBV13 TGTGCCAGCAGCTTAGGCGGTAACATTCAGTACTTC CASSLGGNIQYF
TRBD1 14 TRBJ1-1 - TRBV2 TGTGCCAGCAGTCAGACAGGGATAAACACTGAAGCTTTCTTT CASSQTGINTEAFF
- 17 TRBJ2-1 few TRBV3-1/TRBV3-2 TGTGCCAGCAGCCAAGATGCTGCGGGTGGCTCCTACAATGAGCAGTTCTTC CASSQDAAGGSYNEQFF
- 16 TRBJ2-1 - TRBV7-9 TGTGCCAGCAGCTTAACTTGGCGGAGCTCCTACAATGAGCAGTTCTTC CASSLTWRSSYNEQFF
TRBD2 16 TRBJ2-1 - TRBV7-3 TGTGCCAGCAGCGAACTAGCGGGGGGCTTCTACAATGAGCAGTTCTTC CASSELAGGFYNEQFF
- 13 TRBJ1-3 - TRBV30 TGTGCCTGGAGAACAGCGGGAGGAAACACCATATATTTT CAWRTAGGNTIYF
TRBD1 15 TRBJ1-6 - TRBV14 TGTGCCAGCAGCCAAACCGGGACAGTGACTTCACCCCTCCACTTT CASSQTGTVTSPLHF
TRBD1 12 TRBJ2-7 - TRBV29-1 TGCAGCGTTTCAGGGGGCTTCTACGAGCAGTACTTC CSVSGGFYEQYF
TRBD1 11 TRBJ1-2 - TRBV29-1 TGCAGCGTCGACAGGGGAGGTGGCTACACCTTC CSVDRGGGYTF
TRBD1 13 TRBJ1-6 - TRBV27 TGTGCCAGCAGTACAGGGGGAAGGGCGCCCCTCCACTTT CASSTGGRAPLHF
- 11 TRBJ1-1 - TRBV6-5 TGTGCCAGCAGACTTAACACTGAAGCTTTCTTT CASRLNTEAFF
- 15 TRBJ2-5 - TRBV5-1 TGCGCCAGCAGCTTGCGCGGGGTAGAAGAAGAGACCCAGTACTTC CASSLRGVEEETQYF
- 18 TRBJ1-5 - TRBV5-5 TGTGCCAGCAGCTTGGAAGCAGGGTTGGCTTATAGCAATCAGCCCCAGCATTTT CASSLEAGLAYSNQPQHF
TRBD1 12 TRBJ1-3 few TRBV28 TGTGCCGCAGGGGGTGGTGGAAACACCATATATTTT CAAGGGGNTIYF
- 15 TRBJ2-7 - TRBV9 TGTGCCAGCAGCGTAGAGACAAGTAGCTCCTACGAGCAGTACTTC CASSVETSSSYEQYF
- 14 TRBJ1-2 - TRBV19 TGTGCCAGTAGTATTGAGGACAGCTACTATGGCTACACCTTC CASSIEDSYYGYTF
- 14 TRBJ2-7 - TRBV5-4 TGTGCCAGCAGCCCGGTTTCAGGGGTTCGCGAGCAGTACTTC CASSPVSGVREQYF
TRBD2 15 TRBJ2-1 - TRBV3-1/TRBV3-2 TGTGCCAGCAGCCACGGGACTATCTCCTACAATGAGCAGTTCTTC CASSHGTISYNEQFF
TRBD1 15 TRBJ1-2 few TRBV27 TGTGCCAGCAGTCCGCACAGGGGGGCCAACTATGGCTACACCTTC CASSPHRGANYGYTF
- 16 TRBJ2-3 - TRBV11-2 TGTGCCAGCAGCACCCGGAGCGGAAGTGGGACAGATACGCAGTATTTT CASSTRSGSGTDTQYF
TRBD2 15 TRBJ2-1 - TRBV30 TGTGCCTGGCAACCTTTAGCGGGGGCCAGCAATGAGCAGTTCTTC CAWQPLAGASNEQFF
- 14 TRBJ2-7 - TRBV5-1 TGCGCCACCGCACCCGGGGGAATCGAGGACGAGCAGTACTTC CATAPGGIEDEQYF
TRBD1 13 TRBJ1-1 - TRBV12-5 TGTGCTAGTGGGACAGGGAGAAACACTGAAGCTTTCTTT CASGTGRNTEAFF
- 13 TRBJ1-2 once TRBV10-3 TGTGCCATCAGCCGGGAGGGGTTTGCTGGCTACACCTTC CAISREGFAGYTF
- 14 TRBJ1-6 - TRBV7-2 TGTGCCAGCAGCTCCCGGGCGGGGAATTCACCCCTCCACTTT CASSSRAGNSPLHF
- 16 TRBJ1-2 once TRBV19 TGTGCCAGTAGTATAGTTGGGCCGAGAGCTAACTATGGCTACACCTTC CASSIVGPRANYGYTF
- 16 TRBJ1-3 - TRBV2 TGTGCCAGCAGTGTAAAAGACAGGAGCTCTGGAAACACCATATATTTT CASSVKDRSSGNTIYF
- 15 TRBJ2-2 - TRBV5-1 TGCGCCAGCAGCTTGGGCACAGCGAACACCGGGGAGCTGTTTTTT CASSLGTANTGELFF
- 14 TRBJ1-1 - TRBV11-2 TGTGCCAGCAGCCCCCCGGGGATGAACACTGAAGCTTTCTTT CASSPPGMNTEAFF
- 13 TRBJ1-4 - TRBV12-3/TRBV12-4 TGTGCCAGCAGCCAACCGGGATCTCGAAAACTGTTTTTT CASSQPGSRKLFF
- 14 TRBJ1-2 - TRBV2 TGTGCCAGCAGTGAAATTAGGGCAGGGTATGGCTACACCTTC CASSEIRAGYGYTF
TRBD2 16 TRBJ2-7 - TRBV11-2 TGTGCCAGCAGCCCCATAGTCAGCGGGGGGGCCTACGAGCAGTACTTC CASSPIVSGGAYEQYF
- 11 TRBJ1-2 - TRBV29-1 TGCAGCGAATCACAGGGTGGAGGCTACACCTTC CSESQGGGYTF
- 12 TRBJ2-7 - TRBV3-1/TRBV3-2 TGTGCCAGCAGCCGAGACCGTACCGGGCAGTACTTC CASSRDRTGQYF
- 13 TRBJ1-5 - TRBV30 TGTGCCTGGAGCATAGGTCGGGATCAGCCCCAGCATTTT CAWSIGRDQPQHF
- 17 TRBJ2-1 - TRBV5-6 TGTGCCAGCAGCTGGGTGGTCCGAGGGCTCGCGTCCAATGAGCAGTTCTTC CASSWVVRGLASNEQFF
TRBD2 17 TRBJ2-5 - TRBV2 TGTGCCAGCAGGGGAGGGCGTGGCGGGGGTTTGGTAGAGACCCAGTACTTC CASRGGRGGGLVETQYF
TRBD1 16 TRBJ1-2 - TRBV6-1 TGTGCCAGCAGTGAAAGGCCGGGACAGGGGGTGTATGGCTACACCTTC CASSERPGQGVYGYTF
- 13 TRBJ2-7 - TRBV4-1 TGCGCCAGCAGCCAAGTATACTCCTACGAGCAGTACTTC CASSQVYSYEQYF
- 14 TRBJ2-2 - TRBV13 TGTGCCAGCAGCCTCGGGGGGAACACCGGGGAGCTGTTTTTT CASSLGGNTGELFF
TRBD1 14 TRBJ1-2 - TRBV11-2 TGTGCCAGCAGCTTAGGGGACAGGGTAGGAGGCTACACCTTC CASSLGDRVGGYTF
- 14 TRBJ1-2 - TRBV7-9 TGTGCCAGCACCAGGGCAGAGACTAACTATGGCTACACCTTC CASTRAETNYGYTF
- 14 TRBJ2-2 few TRBV3-1/TRBV3-2 TGTGCCAGCAGGCCCACAGGGGGGGCCGGGGAGCTGTTTTTT CASRPTGGAGELFF
TRBD1 15 TRBJ2-2 - TRBV5-1 TGCGCCAGCAGCTTTGGAGGACAGGGATCCGGGGAGCTGTTTTTT CASSFGGQGSGELFF